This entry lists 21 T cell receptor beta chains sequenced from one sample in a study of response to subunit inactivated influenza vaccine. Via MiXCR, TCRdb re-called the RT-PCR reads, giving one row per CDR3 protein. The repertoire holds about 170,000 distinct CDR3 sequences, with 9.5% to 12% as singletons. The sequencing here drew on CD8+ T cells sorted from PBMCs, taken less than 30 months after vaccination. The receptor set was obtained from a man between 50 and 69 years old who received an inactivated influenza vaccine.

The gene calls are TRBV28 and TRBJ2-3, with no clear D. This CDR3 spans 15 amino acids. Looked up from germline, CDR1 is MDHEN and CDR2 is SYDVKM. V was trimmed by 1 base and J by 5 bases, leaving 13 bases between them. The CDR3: CASSLSAAFGDTQYF. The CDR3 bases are TGTGCCAGCAGTTTATCAGCAGCTTTCGGAGATACGCAGTATTTT.

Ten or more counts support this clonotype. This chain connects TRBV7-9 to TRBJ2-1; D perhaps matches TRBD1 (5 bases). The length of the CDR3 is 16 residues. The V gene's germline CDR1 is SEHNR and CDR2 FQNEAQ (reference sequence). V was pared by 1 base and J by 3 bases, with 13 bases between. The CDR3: CASSLDTGPLYNEQFF. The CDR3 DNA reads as TGTGCCAGCAGCTTAGATACAGGACCCCTCTACAATGAGCAGTTCTTC.

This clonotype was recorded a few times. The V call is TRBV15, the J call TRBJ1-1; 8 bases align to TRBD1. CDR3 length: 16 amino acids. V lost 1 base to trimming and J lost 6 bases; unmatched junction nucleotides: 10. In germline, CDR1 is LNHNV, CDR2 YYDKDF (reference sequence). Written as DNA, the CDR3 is TGTGCCACCAGCAGAGCAGGGGGCAAGGTATGGGCTGAAGCTTTCTTT. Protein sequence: CATSRAGGKVWAEAFF.

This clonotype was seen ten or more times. The CDR3 reads CASSQMIGTGGGEQFF. In DNA, the CDR3 is TGCGCCAGCAGCCAAATGATCGGGACAGGGGGCGGGGAGCAGTTCTTC. The gene calls are TRBV4-1 and TRBJ2-1; 12 bases map to TRBD1. The CDR3 is made up of 16 amino acids. Trimming removed 2 bases from V and 10 bases from J; junction bases left unmatched: 9. Germline V lookup: CDR1 MGHRA, CDR2 YSYEKL.

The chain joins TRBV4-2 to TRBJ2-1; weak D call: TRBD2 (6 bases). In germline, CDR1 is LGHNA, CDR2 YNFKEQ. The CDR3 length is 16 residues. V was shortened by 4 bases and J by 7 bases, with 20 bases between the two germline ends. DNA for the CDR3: TGTGCCAGCAGCCCTATCTTAATGGGACTTCCTAATGAGCAGTTCTTC. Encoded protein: CASSPILMGLPNEQFF.

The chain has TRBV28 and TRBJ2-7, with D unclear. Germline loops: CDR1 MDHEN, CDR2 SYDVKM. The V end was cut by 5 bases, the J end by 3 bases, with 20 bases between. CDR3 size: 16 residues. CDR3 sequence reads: CASSPIRSGRYYEQYF. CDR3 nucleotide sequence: TGTGCCAGCAGTCCCATTCGATCGGGCCGGTACTACGAGCAGTACTTC.

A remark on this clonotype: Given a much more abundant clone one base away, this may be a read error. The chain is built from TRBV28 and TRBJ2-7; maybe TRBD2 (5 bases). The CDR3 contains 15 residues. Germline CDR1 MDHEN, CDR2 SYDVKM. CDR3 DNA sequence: TGTGTCAGCAGTTCGCCGGATAGCGTGGCCTACGAGCAGTACTTC. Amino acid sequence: CVSSSPDSVAYEQYF.

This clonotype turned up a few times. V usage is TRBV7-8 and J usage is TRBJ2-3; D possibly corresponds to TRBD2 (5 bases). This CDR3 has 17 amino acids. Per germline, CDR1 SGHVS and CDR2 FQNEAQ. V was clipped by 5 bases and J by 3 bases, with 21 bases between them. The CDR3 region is CASSRLKGSADTDTQYF. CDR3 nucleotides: TGTGCCAGCAGCCGCTTGAAGGGTAGCGCGGATACAGATACGCAGTATTTT.

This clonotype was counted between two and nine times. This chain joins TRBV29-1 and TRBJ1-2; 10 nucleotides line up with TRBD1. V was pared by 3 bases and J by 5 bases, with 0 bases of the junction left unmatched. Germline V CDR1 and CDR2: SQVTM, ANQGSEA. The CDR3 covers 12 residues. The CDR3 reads CSVEGQGYGYTF. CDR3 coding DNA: TGCAGCGTTGAGGGACAGGGGTATGGCTACACCTTC.

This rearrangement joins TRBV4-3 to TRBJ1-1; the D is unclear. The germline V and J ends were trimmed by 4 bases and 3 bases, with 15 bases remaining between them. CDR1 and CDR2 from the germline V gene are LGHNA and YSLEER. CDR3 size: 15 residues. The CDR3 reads CASSPSESGDTEAFF. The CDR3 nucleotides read TGCGCCAGCAGCCCATCGGAGTCGGGCGACACTGAAGCTTTCTTT.

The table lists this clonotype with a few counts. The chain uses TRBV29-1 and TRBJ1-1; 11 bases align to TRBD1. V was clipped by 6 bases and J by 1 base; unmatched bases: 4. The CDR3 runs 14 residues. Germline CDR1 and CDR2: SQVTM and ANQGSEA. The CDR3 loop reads CSVPGQGGNTEAFF. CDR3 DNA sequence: TGCAGCGTGCCGGGACAGGGGGGGAACACTGAAGCTTTCTTT.

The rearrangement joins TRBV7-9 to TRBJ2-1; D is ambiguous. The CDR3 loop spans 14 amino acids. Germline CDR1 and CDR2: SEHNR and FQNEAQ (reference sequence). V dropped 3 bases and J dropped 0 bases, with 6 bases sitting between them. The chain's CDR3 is CASSFRASYNEQFF. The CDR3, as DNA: TGTGCCAGCAGCTTCCGGGCCTCCTACAATGAGCAGTTCTTC.

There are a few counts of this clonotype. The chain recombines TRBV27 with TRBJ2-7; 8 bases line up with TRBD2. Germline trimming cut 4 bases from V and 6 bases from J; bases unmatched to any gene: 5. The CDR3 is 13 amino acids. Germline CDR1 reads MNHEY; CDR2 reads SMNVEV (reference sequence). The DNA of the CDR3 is TGTGCCAGCAGTTACCCGGGAGGGTTCGAGCAGTACTTC. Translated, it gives CASSYPGGFEQYF.

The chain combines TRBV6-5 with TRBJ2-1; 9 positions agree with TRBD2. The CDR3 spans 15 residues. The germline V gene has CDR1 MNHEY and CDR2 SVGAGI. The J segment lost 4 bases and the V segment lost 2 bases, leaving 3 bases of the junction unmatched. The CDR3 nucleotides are TGTGCCAGCAGTTACCGACTAGCGGAATACAATGAGCAGTTCTTC. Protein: CASSYRLAEYNEQFF.

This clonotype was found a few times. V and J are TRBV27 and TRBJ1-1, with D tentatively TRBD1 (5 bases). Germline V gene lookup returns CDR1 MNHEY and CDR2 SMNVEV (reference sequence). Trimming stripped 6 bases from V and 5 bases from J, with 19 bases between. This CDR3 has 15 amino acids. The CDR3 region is CASSTKTGLRTEAFF. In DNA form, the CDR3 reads TGTGCCAGCAGCACAAAAACAGGCCTTAGGACTGAAGCTTTCTTT.

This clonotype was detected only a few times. This chain's CDR3 is CASSFPGRLDTGELFF. CDR3 DNA: TGTGCCAGCAGTTTCCCAGGGAGGTTGGACACCGGGGAGCTGTTTTTT. The chain uses TRBV12-3 or TRBV12-4 and TRBJ2-2; D is possibly TRBD2 (6 bases). The CDR3 runs 16 residues. V dropped 3 bases and J dropped 3 bases, with 14 bases sitting between them.

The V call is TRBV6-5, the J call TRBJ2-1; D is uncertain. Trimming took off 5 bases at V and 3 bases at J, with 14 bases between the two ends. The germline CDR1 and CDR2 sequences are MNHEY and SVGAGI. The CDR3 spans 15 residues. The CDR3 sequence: CASSHLDGYYNEQFF. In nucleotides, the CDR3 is TGTGCCAGCAGTCATCTCGACGGTTACTACAATGAGCAGTTCTTC.

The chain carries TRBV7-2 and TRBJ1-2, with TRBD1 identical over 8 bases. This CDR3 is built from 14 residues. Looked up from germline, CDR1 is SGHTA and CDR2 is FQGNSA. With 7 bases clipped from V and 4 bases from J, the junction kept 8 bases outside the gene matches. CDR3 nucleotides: TGTGCCAGCAACTTTGACAGGGGTGGCTATGGCTACACCTTC. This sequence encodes CASNFDRGGYGYTF.

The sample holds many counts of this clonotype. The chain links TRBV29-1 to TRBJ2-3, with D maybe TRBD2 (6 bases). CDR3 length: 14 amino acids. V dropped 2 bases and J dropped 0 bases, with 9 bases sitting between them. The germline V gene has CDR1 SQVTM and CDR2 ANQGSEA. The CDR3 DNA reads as TGCAGCGTTGAACCTAGCGACAGCACAGATACGCAGTATTTT. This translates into CSVEPSDSTDTQYF.

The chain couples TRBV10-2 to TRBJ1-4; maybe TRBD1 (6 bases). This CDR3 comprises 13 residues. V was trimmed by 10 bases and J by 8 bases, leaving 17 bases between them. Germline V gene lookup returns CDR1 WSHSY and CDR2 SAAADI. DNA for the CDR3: TGCGCCACCCTAACAGGGAGTCGCGAAAAACTGTTTTTT. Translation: CATLTGSREKLFF.

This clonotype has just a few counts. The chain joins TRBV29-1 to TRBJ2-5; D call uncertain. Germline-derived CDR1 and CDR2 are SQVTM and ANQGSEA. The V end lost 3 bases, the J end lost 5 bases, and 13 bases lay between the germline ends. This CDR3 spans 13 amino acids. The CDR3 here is CSVEAALSETQYF. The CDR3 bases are TGCAGCGTTGAGGCCGCGCTATCGGAGACCCAGTACTTC.